Below are 13 T cell receptor beta chains sequenced from a single sample in a study of blood T cell repertoires in COVID-19. Repertoires were generated with immunoSEQ multiplex PCR, while TCRdb's copy carries only in-frame clones and drops some. The sample yields 55,000 to 85,000 clones, roughly 80% seen once. Sequencing was carried out using peripheral blood. The receptors shown here come from a woman between 65 and 79 years old with acute or convalescent COVID-19.

The V call is TRBV29-1, the J call TRBJ2-5; TRBD1 matches at 8 bases. V dropped 8 bases and J dropped 6; count of bases not matched to a gene: 20. Germline V gene data show CDR1 as SQVTM and CDR2 as ANQGSEA. The CDR3 has 16 residues. DNA for the CDR3: TGCAGCTTTGGGGGTCAGGGGGCCTCAGAAGTAAAGACCCAGTACTTC. Translation: CSFGGQGASEVKTQYF. The whole variable domain, filled in from reference TRBV29-1 and TRBJ2-5, reads SAVISQKPSRDICQRGTSLTIQCQVDSQVTMMFWYRQQPGQSLTLIATANQGSEATYESGFVIDKFPISRPNLTFSTLTVSNMSPEDSSIYLCSFGGQGASEVKTQYFGPGTRLLVL.

This chain uses TRBV2 with TRBJ2-2; TRBD1 might be the D (6 bases). Trimming took 3 bases from V and 0 from J, leaving 8 bases between them. The germline V gene has CDR1 SNHLY and CDR2 FYNNEI. This CDR3 spans 15 amino acids. The CDR3 DNA is TGTGCCAGCAGTGATCAGGGGACGAACACCGGGGAGCTGTTTTTT. It is translated as CASSDQGTNTGELFF.

The genes are TRBV6-5 and TRBJ2-2; the match to TRBD2 covers 9 bases. CDR1 and CDR2 from the germline V gene are MNHEY and SVGAGI. Germline trimming cut 0 bases from V and 6 bases from J; bases unmatched to any gene: 5. CDR3 length: 16 amino acids. The DNA for the CDR3 is TGTGCCAGCAGTTACTCGGCGGGAGGGCTTCCCGGGGAGCTGTTTTTT. Encoded protein: CASSYSAGGLPGELFF.

The chain carries TRBV19 and TRBJ1-1; TRBD1 matches 7 bases. Trimming at V came to 5 bases and at J to 0 bases, leaving 12 bases not matched to a gene. Germline assignment: CDR1 LNHDA and CDR2 SQIVND (reference sequence). CDR3 size: 17 residues. The CDR3 nucleotides read TGTGCCAGTAGTCATAAGACAGGGCCTGCAATGAACACTGAAGCTTTCTTT. It is translated as CASSHKTGPAMNTEAFF.

The chain is built from TRBV18 and TRBJ1-5; D possibly corresponds to TRBD1 (6 bases). Germline CDR1 is KGHSH and CDR2 is LQKENI. Between the trimmed V and J ends, which lost 8 bases and 2 bases, there was a span of 10 bases. There are 13 residues in the CDR3. This CDR3 reads CASPRQGNQPQHF. CDR3 in DNA: TGTGCCAGCCCCAGACAGGGCAATCAGCCCCAGCATTTT.

This chain uses TRBV28 with TRBJ1-4, with D perhaps TRBD1 (5 bases). V lost 0 bases to trimming and J lost 8 bases, with 10 bases between them. Germline CDR1 and CDR2: MDHEN and SYDVKM. CDR3 length: 14 amino acids. The CDR3 loop reads CASSLWQGDEKLFF. CDR3 in DNA: TGTGCCAGCAGTTTATGGCAGGGCGACGAAAAACTGTTTTTT.

The chain is built from TRBV11-2 and TRBJ2-7; 7 positions match TRBD2. Germline lookup yields CDR1 SGHAT and CDR2 FQNNGV. The junction had 15 bases not matched to a gene; V was cut back by 6 bases and J by 1 base. CDR3 length: 17 residues. CDR3: CASRPTSGSGYSYEQYF. The CDR3 nucleotides read TGTGCCAGCAGGCCGACCTCGGGTAGCGGGTATTCCTACGAGCAGTACTTC.

The CDR3 is CASSLGDRYMNTEAFF. The CDR3 DNA sequence: TGCGCCAGCAGCTTGGGGGACAGGTATATGAACACTGAAGCTTTCTTT. V usage is TRBV5-1 and J usage is TRBJ1-1; 8 bases are shared with TRBD1. Germline CDR1 reads SGHRS; CDR2 reads YFSETQ. With 0 bases clipped from V and 0 bases from J, the junction kept 4 bases outside the gene matches. CDR3 length: 16 residues. Supplemented by reference TRBV5-1 and TRBJ1-1, the full variable domain reads KAGVTQTPRYLIKTRGQQVTLSCSPISGHRSVSWYQQTPGQGLQFLFEYFSETQRNKGNFPGRFSGRQFSNSRSEMNVSTLELGDSALYLCASSLGDRYMNTEAFFGQGTRLTVV.

The chain carries TRBV6-1 and TRBJ1-2, with a tentative D call TRBD1 (6 bases). Trimming left V 0 bases short and J 6 bases short, with 17 bases between. The CDR3 totals 16 residues. Germline CDR1 reads MNHNS; CDR2 reads SASEGT. The CDR3 reads CASSEALPGEYDGYTF. Here the CDR3 DNA reads TGTGCCAGCAGTGAAGCGCTTCCAGGGGAATATGATGGCTACACCTTC.

The genes are TRBV29-1 and TRBJ2-3; 9 bases align to TRBD1. The CDR3 sequence is 13 residues long. With V trimmed by 5 bases and J by 4 bases, 4 bases remained unmatched. Germline loops: CDR1 SQVTM, CDR2 ANQGSEA. The CDR3 DNA is TGCAGCGTTAGGGACAGGGACCCAGATACGCAGTATTTT. Translated: CSVRDRDPDTQYF.

The chain recombines TRBV7-9 with TRBJ2-7; perhaps TRBD2 as D (6 bases). The CDR3 is 14 residues long. Germline V CDR1 and CDR2: SEHNR, FQNEAQ (reference sequence). V was pared by 6 bases and J by 4 bases, with 16 bases between. CDR3 sequence (DNA): TGTGCCAGCAGACCCGGGACTGCAGGATACGAGCAGTACTTC. Translation gives CASRPGTAGYEQYF.

The rearrangement joins TRBV6-5 to TRBJ1-6; 11 bases map to TRBD1. Germline CDR1 is MNHEY and CDR2 is SVGAGI. Unmatched junction bases numbered 5, after V lost 5 bases and J lost 8 bases. The CDR3 is 15 residues long. The CDR3 loop reads CASSRGTGGDSPLHF. The CDR3 nucleotides read TGTGCCAGCAGTCGGGGGACAGGGGGGGATTCACCCCTCCACTTT.

V and J are TRBV6-6 and TRBJ1-5; TRBD1 aligns across 8 bases. This CDR3 comprises 14 residues. Germline V gives CDR1 MNHNY, CDR2 SVGAGI (reference sequence). Trimming removed 2 bases from V and 8 bases from J; junction bases left unmatched: 5. The CDR3 nucleotides are TGTGCCAGCAGTTACGGGACAGGAGAAAAGCCCCAGCATTTT. Protein sequence: CASSYGTGEKPQHF.